This T cell receptor beta chain was identified in a study of response to subunit inactivated influenza vaccine. The V gene's germline CDR1 is MNHNS and CDR2 SASEGT. The CDR3 totals 17 residues. V shed 6 bases, J shed 9 bases, and the junction held 15 bases outside the gene matches. This clonotype was seen repeatedly, ten times or more. Its antigen is unknown. Study-level findings and limits: The authors offered the suggestion that each seasonal influenza vaccination recruits few new T cells.

TCRdb reanalysed the RT-PCR reads using MiXCR and keeps one entry per CDR3 protein. This sample has 500,000 to 600,000 distinct CDR3 sequences, with about 8% found just once. Sample: PBMCs from blood, taken around 25 months after vaccination. The clonotype was recovered from a man between 50 and 75 years old who received an inactivated influenza vaccine. The rearrangement uses TRBV6-1 and TRBJ2-1, with 12 bases fitting TRBD2. CDR3 sequence (DNA): TGTGCCAGCAGCCCAAGGGGATGGACTAGCGGGGTCGGTGAGCAGTTCTTC. Translation gives CASSPRGWTSGVGEQFF.